The text below deals with one T cell receptor (beta chain). Its antigen is as yet unknown. This entry comes from a study of cytomegalovirus exposure and HLA in healthy donors. Trimming removed 6 bases from V and 2 bases from J; junction bases left unmatched: 5. The CDR3 spans 14 residues. The germline V gene encodes CDR1 MNHNS and CDR2 SASEGT. Notes on the study in general: HLA allele associations emerged for 17,000 or so TCR beta sequences in a later analysis, at 0.05 false discovery rate. Per a prior analysis, the majority of TCR beta V segments were productive roughly 90% or roughly 30% of the time. Cytomegalovirus status, reportedly, was diagnosed with high specificity and sensitivity by the classifier.

PCR involved 60 Vbeta and 13 Jbeta primers. Method: immunoSEQ multiplex PCR; TCRdb's copy keeps in-frame clones and lacks some. Listed are 100,000 to 150,000 clones; approximately 1% falls within the top ten. The sample was PBMCs. J is TRBJ1-2 and V is TRBV6-1; 8 bases are shared with TRBD1. The origin of this receptor is a man younger than 30 in good health and CMV-seronegative. The CDR3 DNA follows: TGTGCCAGCAGCCCAACAGGGGGGAACTATGGCTACACCTTC. Its translation is CASSPTGGNYGYTF.